The clone carrying this T cell receptor (beta chain) was seen only a few times. Its matching antigen is unknown. This sample is part of a study of response to subunit inactivated influenza vaccine. The study, taken as a whole, reports: The study's authors posited that every seasonal influenza vaccination enlists few new T cells.

One entry per CDR3 protein, called by TCRdb with MiXCR from the RT-PCR reads. Here the sample spans 800,000 to 1,000,000 distinct CDR3 sequences, about 20% being singletons. Trimming left V 2 bases short and J 5 bases short, with 22 bases between. This CDR3 spans 17 amino acids. V and J are TRBV12-3 or TRBV12-4 and TRBJ2-7; D tentatively reads TRBD1 or TRBD2 (5 bases each). The sequence derives from a man aged 50 to 60 who received an inactivated influenza vaccine. This material consisted of PBMCs from blood, taken 4 to 6 days after vaccination. The CDR3 loop is CASSLLVGVAGPHEQYF. The CDR3 DNA reads as TGTGCCAGCAGTTTACTCGTGGGGGTGGCAGGTCCCCACGAGCAGTACTTC.